The present TCR beta chain was sequenced within a study of cytomegalovirus exposure and HLA in healthy donors. Study as a whole: Earlier work reported 117 million unique TCR beta sequences from some 180 million T cells. Notes on the study in general: Common viral pathogens (according to a later analysis) appeared linked to several of the most significant clusters. Most TCR beta V segments were productive about 90% or about 30% of the time in an earlier analysis. There were some public TCRs occurring in many donors, but most TCR sequences were rare.

This clone was recorded only once. Its specificity is not known. 13 Jbeta primers and 60 Vbeta primers were used for the PCR. Libraries were prepared by immunoSEQ multiplex PCR; TCRdb keeps only in-frame clonotypes and omits some of them. Of about 82,000 clones listed, roughly a tenth are singletons. Trimming removed 7 bases from V and 6 bases from J; junction bases left unmatched: 11. The CDR3 extends over 15 amino acids. Germline loops: CDR1 MNHNS, CDR2 SASEGT. The clonotype comes from a man aged 60-69 years in good health and CMV-seropositive. The chain combines TRBV6-1 with TRBJ2-1; TRBD2 matches at 8 bases. Sequencing was carried out using PBMCs. The CDR3 DNA sequence: TGTGCCAGCAACAAGGAGGCGGGGGGTTTCAATGAGCAGTTCTTC. Protein: CASNKEAGGFNEQFF.